The 16 T cell receptor beta chains below all came from one sample that was sequenced in a study of T-cell reconstitution after alpha-beta-depleted transplantation in children. During its preparation, the TCRbeta library received unique molecular identifiers. Each CDR3 protein is one row after TCRdb ran MiXCR on the PCR reads. The sample consists of about 360,000 distinct CDR3 sequences, roughly 13% of them appearing once. The starting material was PBMCs, obtained from the stem cell graft. The receptors stem from a human donor who donated a stem cell graft to a child with Fanconi anemia.

This clonotype was counted many times. The gene calls are TRBV20-1 and TRBJ1-6; 9 bases match TRBD1. The CDR3 extends over 14 amino acids. J gave up 10 bases and V 3 bases, and 7 bases lay outside the gene matches. Germline CDR1 DFQATT, CDR2 SNEGSKA (reference sequence). CDR3: CSARAWTGVSPLHF. As DNA, the CDR3 is TGCAGTGCTAGGGCTTGGACAGGGGTATCACCCCTCCACTTT.

The J gene is TRBJ1-1, the V gene TRBV4-3; TRBD1 matches at 8 bases. Per the germline V gene, CDR1 is LGHNA and CDR2 is YSLEER. This CDR3 has 16 amino acids. The junction had 9 bases not matched to a gene; V was cut back by 6 bases and J by 0 bases. CDR3 nucleotides: TGCGCCAGCAGAGCTTCAATGGGACAGGTGAACACTGAAGCTTTCTTT. Residues: CASRASMGQVNTEAFF.

The sample holds a few counts of this clonotype. The chain recombines TRBV29-1 with TRBJ2-3; tentative D call: TRBD1 (6 bases). Germline CDR1 reads SQVTM; CDR2 reads ANQGSEA. V lost 7 bases, J lost 0 bases, and 14 bases lay in between. The CDR3 runs 14 residues. CDR3 in DNA: TGCAGCGCTTCTGGGCAGGGGAGCACAGATACGCAGTATTTT. It yields the protein CSASGQGSTDTQYF.

V gene TRBV4-3 combines with J gene TRBJ1-2; TRBD1 is a possible D gene (6 bases). V was cut by 0 bases and J by 6 bases, with 8 bases left in between. The length of the CDR3 is 13 residues. CDR1 and CDR2 (germline): LGHNA, YSLEER. The CDR3 sequence is CASSQEGGDGYTF. For the CDR3, the DNA is TGCGCCAGCAGCCAAGAAGGGGGTGATGGCTACACCTTC.

V usage is TRBV11-2 and J usage is TRBJ2-5; D gene uncertain. Germline CDR1 is SGHAT and CDR2 is FQNNGV. The CDR3 is made up of 12 amino acids. Between the trimmed V and J ends, which lost 3 bases and 5 bases, there was a span of 7 bases. The DNA for the CDR3 is TGTGCCAGCAGCTTGCGTCCGGAGACCCAGTACTTC. It codes for CASSLRPETQYF.

In its sample, this clonotype was seen a few times. The chain carries TRBV6-1 and TRBJ2-3; 7 bases fit TRBD1. The CDR3 loop spans 14 amino acids. J was trimmed by 7 bases and V by 6 bases; bases with no gene match: 10. In germline, CDR1 is MNHNS, CDR2 SASEGT. CDR3 DNA: TGTGCCAGCAGAGGGACAGCGACAACCAATACGCAGTATTTT. This gives the protein CASRGTATTNTQYF.

The V gene is TRBV20-1, the J gene TRBJ2-3; the D gene is possibly TRBD1 (6 bases). Per germline, CDR1 DFQATT and CDR2 SNEGSKA (reference sequence). This CDR3 comprises 13 residues. V dropped 2 bases and J dropped 3 bases, with 9 bases sitting between them. The CDR3 spells CSARQGLTDTQYF. The CDR3 region has the DNA TGCAGTGCTAGACAGGGGTTAACAGATACGCAGTATTTT.

The rearrangement uses TRBV28 and TRBJ1-6; 9 bases align to TRBD1. The CDR3 spans 16 residues. Germline values: CDR1 MDHEN, CDR2 SYDVKM. The junction had 9 bases not matched to a gene; V was cut back by 5 bases and J by 7 bases. CDR3 residues: CASSATGGILNSPLHF. CDR3 in DNA: TGTGCCAGCAGTGCCACAGGGGGCATATTGAATTCACCCCTCCACTTT. The full variable domain, rest sourced from reference TRBV28 and TRBJ1-6, is DVKVTQSSRYLVKRTGEKVFLECVQDMDHENMFWYRQDPGLGLRLIYFSYDVKMKEKGDIPEGYSVSREKKERFSLILESASTNQTSMYLCASSATGGILNSPLHFGNGTRLTVT.

This clonotype was recorded many times. J is TRBJ2-3 and V is TRBV5-1; D not resolved. The CDR3 contains 13 residues. Looked up from germline, CDR1 is SGHRS and CDR2 is YFSETQ. Trimming shortened V by 5 bases and J by 5 bases, and 12 bases separated the two germline ends. The CDR3 coding sequence is TGCGCCAGCAGATGGACGACTGAAGATACGCAGTATTTT. Translating it yields CASRWTTEDTQYF.

This chain uses TRBV18 with TRBJ2-7; 10 bases line up with TRBD1. The V and J ends lost 6 bases and 5 bases, in that order; junction bases with no gene match: 4. This CDR3 has 13 residues. The V gene's germline CDR1 is KGHSH and CDR2 LQKENI. The CDR3 reads CASSPGQGDEQYV. The DNA of the CDR3 is TGTGCCAGCTCGCCAGGACAGGGGGACGAGCAGTACGTC.

The rearrangement joins TRBV20-1 to TRBJ1-1, with TRBD1 identical over 9 bases. J was trimmed by 4 bases and V by 0 bases; bases with no gene match: 3. The CDR3 consists of 14 residues. CDR1 and CDR2 from the germline V gene are DFQATT and SNEGSKA (reference sequence). The CDR3 sequence is CSARETGGGTEAFF. The CDR3 DNA reads as TGCAGTGCTAGAGAGACAGGGGGAGGCACTGAAGCTTTCTTT.

This clonotype occurred a few times. The rearrangement links TRBV27 to TRBJ2-1, with 7 bases that match TRBD1. J gave up 12 bases and V 5 bases, and 13 bases lay outside the gene matches. This CDR3 is 14 amino acids long. Germline V lookup: CDR1 MNHEY, CDR2 SMNVEV (reference sequence). CDR3 amino acids: CASSPGTVLSGQFF. CDR3 nucleotide sequence: TGTGCCAGCAGTCCCGGGACAGTTCTAAGCGGGCAGTTCTTC.

The V gene is TRBV7-9, the J gene TRBJ1-2; D unclear. With 2 bases removed from V and 8 bases from J, the gap between germline ends came to 12 bases. This CDR3 contains 13 residues. Per germline, CDR1 SEHNR and CDR2 FQNEAQ (reference sequence). CDR3 DNA: TGTGCCAGCAGCTTATTAGGAGAGGGCGGCTACACCTTC. It translates to CASSLLGEGGYTF.

This clonotype has ten or more counts. The chain recombines TRBV2 with TRBJ2-5; D uncertain. The CDR3 is 14 amino acids. CDR1 and CDR2 from the germline V gene are SNHLY and FYNNEI. V lost 1 base, J lost 0 bases, and 6 bases lay in between. Here the CDR3 reads CASSEGRYQETQYF. CDR3 DNA sequence: TGTGCCAGCAGTGAAGGCAGATACCAAGAGACCCAGTACTTC.

Details on this clonotype: Being one base from a much bigger clone, this may be a read error. As the CDR3 is not closed by the conserved phenylalanine or tryptophan, this likely results from a read error. The genes are TRBV9 and TRBJ1-1; D ambiguous. Germline V gene lookup returns CDR1 SGDLS and CDR2 YYNGEE. CDR3 length equals 11 residues. The V end lost 0 bases, the J end lost 8 bases, and 5 bases lay between the germline ends. CDR3 sequence: CASSVAGEAFC. As DNA, the CDR3 is TGTGCCAGCAGCGTAGCCGGGGAAGCTTTCTGT.

This chain joins TRBV3-1 and TRBJ1-1; 7 nucleotides match TRBD1. The V gene's germline CDR1 is LGHDT and CDR2 YNNKEL (reference sequence). V was pared by 10 bases and J by 6 bases, with 14 bases of the junction left unmatched. CDR3 size: 14 residues. The CDR3 region has the DNA TGTGCCATGAGCCGCCAGGGGGTTGAATCTGAAGCTTTCTTT. Translated: CAMSRQGVESEAFF.